Each of the 10 T cell receptor beta chains below was sequenced from the same sample in a study of T-cell memory formation after mild COVID-19. TCRdb analysed the 5' RACE reads with MiXCR anew, one entry per CDR3 protein. The sample has a few hundred thousand distinct CDR3 sequences; around 28% are singletons. The sequenced sample was PBMCs or a T cell subset sorted from them (not recorded which). The receptors originated from an adult woman who had mild COVID-19 (a few samples of this study predate the infection). Cell type and time point are not known.

This clonotype was seen a few times. The chain is built from TRBV10-3 and TRBJ2-7, with 10 bases that match TRBD1. The germline V gene encodes CDR1 ENHRY and CDR2 SYGVKD. V lost 5 bases and J lost 2; bases outside the gene matches: 3. CDR3 length: 14 residues. The DNA for the CDR3 is TGTGCCATCAGTCGGACAGGGGGGGCCTACGAGCAGTACTTC. Its protein is CAISRTGGAYEQYF.

The rearrangement links TRBV20-1 to TRBJ2-7; tentative D call: TRBD2 (6 bases). The CDR3 totals 15 residues. Germline CDR1 and CDR2: DFQATT and SNEGSKA (reference sequence). V lost 2 bases to trimming and J lost 2 bases, with 16 bases between them. For the CDR3, the DNA is TGCAGTGCTAGAACCTCTCTAGCGTTCCCCTACGAGCAGTACTTC. This translates into CSARTSLAFPYEQYF.

This clonotype was observed a few times. The gene calls are TRBV7-2 and TRBJ2-1, with D possibly TRBD2 on 5 matching bases. Germline CDR1 and CDR2: SGHTA and FQGNSA. The CDR3 consists of 13 residues. V was shortened by 0 bases and J by 9 bases, with 9 bases between the two germline ends. CDR3 region: CASSLAWAGEQFF. The CDR3 DNA reads TGTGCCAGCAGCTTAGCGTGGGCGGGTGAGCAGTTCTTC.

This clonotype has a handful of counts. The J gene is TRBJ1-5, the V gene TRBV10-3; TRBD1 aligns across 11 bases. CDR1 and CDR2 from the germline V gene are ENHRY and SYGVKD. Germline trimming cut 4 bases from V and 2 bases from J; bases unmatched to any gene: 10. The CDR3 spans 18 residues. The CDR3 nucleotides read TGTGCCATCAGTGGAAACCGGGACAGGGGGGGTGGCAATCAGCCCCAGCATTTT. Translated: CAISGNRDRGGGNQPQHF.

This clonotype was detected a few times. V usage is TRBV12-3 or TRBV12-4 and J usage is TRBJ1-6; TRBD1 matches 7 bases. The V and J ends lost 4 bases and 13 bases, in that order; junction bases with no gene match: 10. The CDR3 sequence is 14 residues long. The CDR3 protein is CASSSDRAIPPLHF. The CDR3 DNA sequence: TGTGCCAGCAGTTCTGACAGGGCTATTCCGCCCCTCCACTTT.

This clonotype was counted once. The chain recombines TRBV21-1 with TRBJ2-1; the D call TRBD2 from the table was never checked on the DNA. TRBV21-1 is marked as a pseudogene. The CDR3 covers 15 residues. The CDR3 DNA reads TGTGCCAGCAGCAACAACCTCCCCCCGGACAATGAGCAGTTCTTC. This sequence encodes CASSNNLPPDNEQFF.

This clonotype was observed a few times. V usage is TRBV20-1 and J usage is TRBJ2-5; the D gene is possibly TRBD2 (6 bases). The CDR3 extends over 15 amino acids. Deletions cut 5 bases from V and 7 bases from J, with 23 bases between. The germline V gene encodes CDR1 DFQATT and CDR2 SNEGSKA (reference sequence). The chain's CDR3 is CSAVRRGLLDLTQYF. DNA of the CDR3: TGCAGTGCTGTTCGCCGGGGACTCTTAGACTTGACCCAGTACTTC.

This clonotype has more than one count but fewer than ten. The CDR3 is CASSSPKGGTGARDEQFF. CDR3 nucleotides: TGTGCCAGCAGCTCACCCAAAGGGGGGACAGGGGCCCGGGATGAGCAGTTCTTC. The chain links TRBV7-3 to TRBJ2-1; 10 bases are a match to TRBD1. Germline CDR1 SGHTA, CDR2 FQGTGA. The CDR3 spans 18 residues. Trimming at V came to 4 bases and at J to 8 bases, leaving 17 bases not matched to a gene.

In its sample, this clonotype was seen a few times. The genes are TRBV2 and TRBJ2-2; maybe TRBD2 (6 bases). The CDR3 is 15 amino acids. Per germline, CDR1 SNHLY and CDR2 FYNNEI. Trimming took off 2 bases at V and 4 bases at J, with 11 bases between the two ends. CDR3 nucleotide sequence: TGTGCCAGCAGTGAACTTACTAGCATCACCGGGGAGCTGTTTTTT. Amino acid sequence: CASSELTSITGELFF.

A few counts support this clonotype. CDR3 amino acids: CASHPPWGTGNTGELFF. Here the CDR3 DNA reads TGTGCCAGCCACCCACCCTGGGGGACAGGGAACACCGGGGAGCTGTTTTTT. The J gene is TRBJ2-2, the V gene TRBV7-8; TRBD1 agrees at 8 bases. The CDR3 loop spans 17 amino acids. Germline V gene data show CDR1 as SGHVS and CDR2 as FQNEAQ. Unmatched junction bases numbered 12, after V lost 8 bases and J lost 1 base.